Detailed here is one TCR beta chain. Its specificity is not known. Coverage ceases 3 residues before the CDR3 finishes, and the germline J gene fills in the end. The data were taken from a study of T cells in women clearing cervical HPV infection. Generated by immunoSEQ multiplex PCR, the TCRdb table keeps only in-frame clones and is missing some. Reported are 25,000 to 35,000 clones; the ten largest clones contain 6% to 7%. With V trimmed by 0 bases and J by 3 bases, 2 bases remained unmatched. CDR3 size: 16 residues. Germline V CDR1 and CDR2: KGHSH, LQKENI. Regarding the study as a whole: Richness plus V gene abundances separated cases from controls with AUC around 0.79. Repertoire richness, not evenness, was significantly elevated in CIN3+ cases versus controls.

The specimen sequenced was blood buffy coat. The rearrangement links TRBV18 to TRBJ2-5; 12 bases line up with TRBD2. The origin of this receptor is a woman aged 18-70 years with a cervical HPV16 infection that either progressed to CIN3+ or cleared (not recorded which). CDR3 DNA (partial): TGTGCCAGCTCACCACCGCGGACTAGCGGGAAAGAGACC. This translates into CASSPPRTSGKET. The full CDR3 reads CASSPPRTSGKETQYF.